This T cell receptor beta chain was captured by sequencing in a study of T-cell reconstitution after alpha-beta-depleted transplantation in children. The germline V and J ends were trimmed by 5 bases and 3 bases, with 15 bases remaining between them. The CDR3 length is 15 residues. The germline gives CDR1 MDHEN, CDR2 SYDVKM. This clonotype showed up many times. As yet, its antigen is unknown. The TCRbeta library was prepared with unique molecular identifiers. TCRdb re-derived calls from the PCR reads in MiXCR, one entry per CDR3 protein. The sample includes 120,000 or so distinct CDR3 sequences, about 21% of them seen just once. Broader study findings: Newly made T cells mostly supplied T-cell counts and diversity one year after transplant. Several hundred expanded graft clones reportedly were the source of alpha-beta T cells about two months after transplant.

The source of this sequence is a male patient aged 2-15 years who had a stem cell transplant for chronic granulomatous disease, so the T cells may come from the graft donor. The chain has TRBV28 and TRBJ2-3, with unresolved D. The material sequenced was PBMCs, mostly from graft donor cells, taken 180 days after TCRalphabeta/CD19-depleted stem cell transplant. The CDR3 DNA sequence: TGTGCCAGCAGTCCCCCCACTGGGTTAACAGATACGCAGTATTTT. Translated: CASSPPTGLTDTQYF. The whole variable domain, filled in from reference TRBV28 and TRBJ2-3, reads DVKVTQSSRYLVKRTGEKVFLECVQDMDHENMFWYRQDPGLGLRLIYFSYDVKMKEKGDIPEGYSVSREKKERFSLILESASTNQTSMYLCASSPPTGLTDTQYFGPGTRLTVL.